This T cell receptor beta chain was captured in a study of regulatory T cells in long-lasting Graves disease. Regarding the study as a whole: Researchers reported studying only peripheral blood, not thyroid tissue. Favoring TRBV28, TRBJ1-2 and TRBJ2-5 was a feature seen in persistent disease. Newly diagnosed Graves' patients had higher TCR diversity than persistent ones.

According to the study, TCR beta libraries were built with iRepertoire HTBI primers and CDR3-region Arm-PCR. One entry per CDR3 protein, called by TCRdb with MiXCR from the multiplex PCR reads. This table has 400,000 to 550,000 distinct CDR3 sequences, under 15% appearing once. This clonotype was observed many times. Its antigen is not known. The time point was: newly diagnosed GD, antithyroid drugs for less than 3 months. With RNA extracted from PBMCs as input, the TCR library was made. This CDR3 is built from 16 residues. V was pared by 3 bases and J by 4 bases, with 9 bases of the junction left unmatched. This sample was also put to use in a study of T cells in Graves' hyperthyroidism and ophthalmopathy.

The sequencing here drew on peripheral blood mononuclear cells (PBMCs), taken at new diagnosis, from a patient treated with antithyroid drugs. This receptor was taken from a woman aged 30 to 39 with Graves disease. The rearrangement links TRBV12-3 or TRBV12-4 to TRBJ2-1; 7 nucleotides align to TRBD2. The CDR3 spells CASSFRSGIAYNEQFF. In DNA form, the CDR3 reads TGTGCCAGCAGTTTTCGGAGCGGGATCGCGTACAATGAGCAGTTCTTC.